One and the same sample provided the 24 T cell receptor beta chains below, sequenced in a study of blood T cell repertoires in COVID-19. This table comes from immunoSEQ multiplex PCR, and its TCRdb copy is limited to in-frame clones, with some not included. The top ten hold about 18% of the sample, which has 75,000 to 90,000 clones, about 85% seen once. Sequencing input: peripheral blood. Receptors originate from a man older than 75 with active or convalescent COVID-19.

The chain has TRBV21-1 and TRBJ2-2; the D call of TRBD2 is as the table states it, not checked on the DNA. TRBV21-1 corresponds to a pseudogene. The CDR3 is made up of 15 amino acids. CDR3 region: CASSKIAGRAGELFF. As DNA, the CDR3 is TGTGCCAGCAGCAAGATAGCGGGAAGGGCCGGGGAGCTGTTTTTT.

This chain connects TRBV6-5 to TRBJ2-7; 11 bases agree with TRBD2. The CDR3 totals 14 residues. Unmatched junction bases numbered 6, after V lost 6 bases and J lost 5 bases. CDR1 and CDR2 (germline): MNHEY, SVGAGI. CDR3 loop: CASSRRGLADEQYV. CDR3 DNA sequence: TGTGCCAGCAGCCGCCGGGGACTAGCGGACGAGCAGTACGTC.

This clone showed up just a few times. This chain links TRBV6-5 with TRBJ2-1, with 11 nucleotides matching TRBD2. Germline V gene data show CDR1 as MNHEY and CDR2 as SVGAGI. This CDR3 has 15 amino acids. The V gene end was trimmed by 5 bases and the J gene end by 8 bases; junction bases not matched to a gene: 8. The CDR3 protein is CASSSIAGGSDEQFF. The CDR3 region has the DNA TGTGCCAGCAGTAGCATAGCGGGAGGGAGCGATGAGCAGTTCTTC.

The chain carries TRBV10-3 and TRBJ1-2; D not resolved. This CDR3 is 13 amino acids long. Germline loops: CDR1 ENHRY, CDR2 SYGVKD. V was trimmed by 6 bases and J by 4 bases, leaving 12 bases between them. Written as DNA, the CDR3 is TGTGCCATCAGATCCGCCGGGAGCTATGGCTACACCTTC. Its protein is CAIRSAGSYGYTF.

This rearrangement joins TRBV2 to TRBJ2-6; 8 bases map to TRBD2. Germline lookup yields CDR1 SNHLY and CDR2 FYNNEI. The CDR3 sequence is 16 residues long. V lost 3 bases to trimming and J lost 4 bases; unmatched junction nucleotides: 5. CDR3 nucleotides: TGTGCCAGCAGTGACCCGGGGGGGGCCGGGGCCAACGTCCTGACTTTC. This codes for CASSDPGGAGANVLTF.

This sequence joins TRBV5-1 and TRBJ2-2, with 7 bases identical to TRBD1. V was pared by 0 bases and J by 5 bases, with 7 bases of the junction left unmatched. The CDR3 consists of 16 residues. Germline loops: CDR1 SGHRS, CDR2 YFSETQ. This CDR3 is CASSLEGAGGTGELFF. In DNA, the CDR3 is TGCGCCAGCAGCTTGGAAGGGGCAGGGGGAACCGGGGAGCTGTTTTTT.

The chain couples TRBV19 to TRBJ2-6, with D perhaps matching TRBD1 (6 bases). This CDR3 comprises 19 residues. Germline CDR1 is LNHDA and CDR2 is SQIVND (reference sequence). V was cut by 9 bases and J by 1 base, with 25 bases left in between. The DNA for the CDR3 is TGTGCCAGCACATCACGATTAGGCAGGGGCCTGTCTGGGGCCAACGTCCTGACTTTC. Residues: CASTSRLGRGLSGANVLTF.

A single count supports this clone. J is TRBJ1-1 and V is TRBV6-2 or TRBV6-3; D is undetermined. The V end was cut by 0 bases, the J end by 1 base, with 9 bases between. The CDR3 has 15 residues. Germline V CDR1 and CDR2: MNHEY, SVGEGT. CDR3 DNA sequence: TGTGCCAGCAGTTACTCGGCACATGCGAACACTGAAGCTTTCTTT. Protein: CASSYSAHANTEAFF.

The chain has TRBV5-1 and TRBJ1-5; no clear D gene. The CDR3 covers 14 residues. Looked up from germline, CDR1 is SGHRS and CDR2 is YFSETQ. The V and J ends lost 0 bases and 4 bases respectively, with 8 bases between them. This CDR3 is CASSLAGVNQPQHF. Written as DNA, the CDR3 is TGCGCCAGCAGCTTGGCCGGGGTTAATCAGCCCCAGCATTTT.

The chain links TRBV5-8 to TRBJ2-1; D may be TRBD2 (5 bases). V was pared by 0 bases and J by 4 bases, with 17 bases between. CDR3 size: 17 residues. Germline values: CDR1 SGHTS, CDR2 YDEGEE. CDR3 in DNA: TGTGCCAGCAGCTTGGTTCGGCATTTACTAGAGTACAATGAGCAGTTCTTC. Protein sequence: CASSLVRHLLEYNEQFF. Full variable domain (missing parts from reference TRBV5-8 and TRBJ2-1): EAGVTQSPTHLIKTRGQQATLRCSPISGHTSVYWYQQALGLGLQFLLWYDEGEERNRGNFPPRFSGRQFPNYSSELNVNALELEDSALYLCASSLVRHLLEYNEQFFGPGTRLTVL.

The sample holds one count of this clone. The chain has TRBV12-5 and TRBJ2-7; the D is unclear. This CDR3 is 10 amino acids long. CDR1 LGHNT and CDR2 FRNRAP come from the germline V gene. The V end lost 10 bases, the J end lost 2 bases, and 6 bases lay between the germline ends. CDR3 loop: CATAAYEQYV. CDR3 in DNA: TGTGCTACCGCGGCCTACGAGCAGTACGTC.

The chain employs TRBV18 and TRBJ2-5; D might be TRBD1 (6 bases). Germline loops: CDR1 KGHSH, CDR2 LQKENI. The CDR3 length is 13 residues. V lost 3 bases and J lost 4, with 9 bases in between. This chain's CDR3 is CASSPGRGETQYF. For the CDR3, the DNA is TGTGCCAGCTCACCCGGCAGGGGAGAGACCCAGTACTTC.

CDR3 coding DNA: TGTGCCAGCAGCCCGAGACTAGCGGGAGGGCCATTTGAGCAGTTCTTC. It translates to CASSPRLAGGPFEQFF. The rearrangement uses TRBV7-2 and TRBJ2-1; 14 bases are shared with TRBD2. Germline trimming cut 5 bases from V and 9 bases from J; bases unmatched to any gene: 9. Looked up from germline, CDR1 is SGHTA and CDR2 is FQGNSA. The CDR3 length is 16 residues.

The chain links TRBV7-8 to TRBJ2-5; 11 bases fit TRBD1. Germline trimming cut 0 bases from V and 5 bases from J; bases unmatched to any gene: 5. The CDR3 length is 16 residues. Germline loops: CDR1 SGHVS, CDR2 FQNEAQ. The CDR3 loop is CASSLARTGGAETQYF. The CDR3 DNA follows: TGTGCCAGCAGCTTAGCGAGGACAGGGGGCGCGGAGACCCAGTACTTC.

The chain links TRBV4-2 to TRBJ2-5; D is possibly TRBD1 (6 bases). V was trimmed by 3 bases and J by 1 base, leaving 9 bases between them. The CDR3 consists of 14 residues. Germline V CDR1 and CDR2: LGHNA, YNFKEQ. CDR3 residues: CASSQGAPQETQYF. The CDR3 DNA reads TGTGCCAGCAGCCAGGGGGCGCCCCAAGAGACCCAGTACTTC.

The CDR3, as DNA: TGTGCCACCAGTGATTGGGCGCAGATAGTGGCCAAAAACATTCAGTACTTC. Protein: CATSDWAQIVAKNIQYF. This chain links TRBV24-1 with TRBJ2-4; D is unresolved. CDR3 length: 17 residues. Trimming shortened V by 2 bases and J by 1 base, and 14 bases separated the two germline ends. Germline V lookup: CDR1 KGHDR, CDR2 SFDVKD.

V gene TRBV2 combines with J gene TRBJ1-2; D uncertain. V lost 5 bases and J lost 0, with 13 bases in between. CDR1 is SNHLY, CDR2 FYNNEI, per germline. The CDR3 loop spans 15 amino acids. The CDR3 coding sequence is TGTGCCAGCAGTTTCTTAGTCGGAGCTAACTATGGCTACACCTTC. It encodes CASSFLVGANYGYTF.

The CDR3, as DNA: TGCGCCAGCAGCCAAGAAGGCGGGGGGGAAGTAGAGACCCAGTACTTC. This encodes CASSQEGGGEVETQYF. This chain connects TRBV4-1 to TRBJ2-5; 9 bases match TRBD2. This CDR3 spans 16 amino acids. V lost 0 bases to trimming and J lost 4 bases; unmatched junction nucleotides: 6. CDR1 is MGHRA, CDR2 YSYEKL, per germline.

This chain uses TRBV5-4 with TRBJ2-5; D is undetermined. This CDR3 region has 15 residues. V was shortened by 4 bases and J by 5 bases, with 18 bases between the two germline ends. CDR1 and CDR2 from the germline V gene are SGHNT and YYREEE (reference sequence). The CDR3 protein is CASSRKVGVLETQYF. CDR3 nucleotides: TGTGCCAGCAGCCGGAAGGTCGGAGTTCTTGAGACCCAGTACTTC. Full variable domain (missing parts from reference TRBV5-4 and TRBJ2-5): ETGVTQSPTHLIKTRGQQVTLRCSSQSGHNTVSWYQQALGQGPQFIFQYYREEENGRGNFPPRFSGLQFPNYSSELNVNALELDDSALYLCASSRKVGVLETQYFGPGTRLLVL.

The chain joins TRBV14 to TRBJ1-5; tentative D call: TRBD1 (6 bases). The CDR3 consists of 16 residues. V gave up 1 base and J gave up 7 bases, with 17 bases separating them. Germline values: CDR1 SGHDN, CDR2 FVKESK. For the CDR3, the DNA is TGTGCCAGCAGCCAAGGCGGCAGGGGTTGTTGCCAGCCCCAGCATTTT. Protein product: CASSQGGRGCCQPQHF.

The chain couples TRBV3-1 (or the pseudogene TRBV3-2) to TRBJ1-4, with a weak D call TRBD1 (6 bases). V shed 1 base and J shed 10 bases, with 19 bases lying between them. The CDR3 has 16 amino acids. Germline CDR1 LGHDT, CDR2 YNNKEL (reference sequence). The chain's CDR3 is CASSQAQQGGTRKLFF. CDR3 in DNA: TGTGCCAGCAGCCAAGCCCAACAGGGAGGGACGCGAAAACTGTTTTTT.

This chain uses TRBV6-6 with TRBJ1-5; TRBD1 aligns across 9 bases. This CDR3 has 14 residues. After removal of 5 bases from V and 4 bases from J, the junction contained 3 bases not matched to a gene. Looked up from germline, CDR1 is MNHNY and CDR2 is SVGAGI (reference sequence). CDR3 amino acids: CASSRDRVNQPQHF. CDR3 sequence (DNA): TGTGCCAGCAGTCGGGACAGGGTAAATCAGCCCCAGCATTTT.

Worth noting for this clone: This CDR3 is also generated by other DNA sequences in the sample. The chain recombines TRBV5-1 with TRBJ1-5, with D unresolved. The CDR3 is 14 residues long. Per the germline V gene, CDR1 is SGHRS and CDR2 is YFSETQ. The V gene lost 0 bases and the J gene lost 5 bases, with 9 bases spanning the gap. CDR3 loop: CASSLGGVDQPQHF. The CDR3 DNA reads TGCGCCAGCAGCTTGGGCGGAGTTGATCAGCCCCAGCATTTT. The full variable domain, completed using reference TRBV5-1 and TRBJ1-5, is KAGVTQTPRYLIKTRGQQVTLSCSPISGHRSVSWYQQTPGQGLQFLFEYFSETQRNKGNFPGRFSGRQFSNSRSEMNVSTLELGDSALYLCASSLGGVDQPQHFGDGTRLSIL.

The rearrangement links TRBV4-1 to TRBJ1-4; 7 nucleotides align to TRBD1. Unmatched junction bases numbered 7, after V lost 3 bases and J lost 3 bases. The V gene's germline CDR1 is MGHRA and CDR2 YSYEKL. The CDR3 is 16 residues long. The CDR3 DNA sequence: TGCGCCAGCAGCCAGGGAGACAGGGTAGCTAATGAAAAACTGTTTTTT. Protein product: CASSQGDRVANEKLFF.